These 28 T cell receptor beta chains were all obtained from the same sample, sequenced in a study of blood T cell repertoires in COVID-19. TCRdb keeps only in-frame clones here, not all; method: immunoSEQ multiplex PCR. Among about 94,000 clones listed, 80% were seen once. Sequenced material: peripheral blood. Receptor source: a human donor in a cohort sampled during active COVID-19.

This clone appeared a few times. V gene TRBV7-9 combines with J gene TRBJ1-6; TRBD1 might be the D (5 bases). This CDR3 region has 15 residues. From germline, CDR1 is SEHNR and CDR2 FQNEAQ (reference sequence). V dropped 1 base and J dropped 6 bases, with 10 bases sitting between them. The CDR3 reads CASSLDGGLNSPLHF. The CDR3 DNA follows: TGTGCCAGCAGCTTAGATGGGGGACTTAATTCACCCCTCCACTTT.

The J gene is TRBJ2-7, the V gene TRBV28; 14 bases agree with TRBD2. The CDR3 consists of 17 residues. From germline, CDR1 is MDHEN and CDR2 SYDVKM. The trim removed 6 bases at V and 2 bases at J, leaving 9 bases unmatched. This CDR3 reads CASSRTSGRTQTYEQYF. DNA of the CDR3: TGTGCCAGCAGCCGGACTAGCGGGAGGACCCAAACCTACGAGCAGTACTTC.

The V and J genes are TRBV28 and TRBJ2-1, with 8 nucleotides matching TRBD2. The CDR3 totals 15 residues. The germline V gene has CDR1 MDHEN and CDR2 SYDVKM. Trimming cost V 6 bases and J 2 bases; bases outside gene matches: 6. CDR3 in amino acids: CASSRSGSTYNEQFF. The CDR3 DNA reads TGTGCCAGCAGCCGGAGCGGGAGCACCTACAATGAGCAGTTCTTC.

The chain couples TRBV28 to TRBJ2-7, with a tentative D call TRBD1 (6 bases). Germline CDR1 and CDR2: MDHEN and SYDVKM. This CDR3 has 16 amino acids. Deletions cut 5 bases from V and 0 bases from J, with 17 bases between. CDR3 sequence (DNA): TGTGCCAGCAGTCCCCCCTGGGGGCGGAGCTCCTACGAGCAGTACTTC. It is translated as CASSPPWGRSSYEQYF.

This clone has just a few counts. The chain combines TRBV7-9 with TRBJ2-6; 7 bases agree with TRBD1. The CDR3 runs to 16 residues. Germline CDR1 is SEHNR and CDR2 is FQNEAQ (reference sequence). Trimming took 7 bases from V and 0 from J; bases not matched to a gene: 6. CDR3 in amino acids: CASTIQGRSGANVLTF. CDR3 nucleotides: TGTGCCAGCACCATACAGGGGCGCTCTGGGGCCAACGTCCTGACTTTC.

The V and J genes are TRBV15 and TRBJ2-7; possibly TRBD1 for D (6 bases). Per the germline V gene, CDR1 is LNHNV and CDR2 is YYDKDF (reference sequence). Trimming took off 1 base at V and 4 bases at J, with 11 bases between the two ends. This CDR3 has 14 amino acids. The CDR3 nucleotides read TGTGCCACCAGCAGAGGAGGGGGAGTGTACGAGCAGTACTTC. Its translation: CATSRGGGVYEQYF. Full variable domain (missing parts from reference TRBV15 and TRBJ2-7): DAMVIQNPRYQVTQFGKPVTLSCSQTLNHNVMYWYQQKSSQAPKLLFHYYDKDFNNEADTPDNFQSRRPNTSFCFLDIRSPGLGDTAMYLCATSRGGGVYEQYFGPGTRLTVT.

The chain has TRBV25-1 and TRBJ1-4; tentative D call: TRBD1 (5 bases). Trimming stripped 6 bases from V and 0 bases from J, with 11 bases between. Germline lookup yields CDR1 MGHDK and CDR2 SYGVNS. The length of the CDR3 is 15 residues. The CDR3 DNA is TGTGCCAGCAGACAAACAGGAGCAACTAATGAAAAACTGTTTTTT. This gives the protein CASRQTGATNEKLFF.

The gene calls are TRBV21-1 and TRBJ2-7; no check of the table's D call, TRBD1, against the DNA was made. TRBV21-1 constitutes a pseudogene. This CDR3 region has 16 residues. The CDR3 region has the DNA TGTGCCAGCAGCACAGCAGGGACAGGGGTCTCCCACGAGCAGTACTTC. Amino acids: CASSTAGTGVSHEQYF.

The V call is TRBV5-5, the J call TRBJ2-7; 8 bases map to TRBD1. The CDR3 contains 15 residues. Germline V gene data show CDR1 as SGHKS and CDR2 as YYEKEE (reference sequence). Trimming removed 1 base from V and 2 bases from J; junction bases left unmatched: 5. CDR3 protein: CASSLSQGAPYEQYF. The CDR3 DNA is TGTGCCAGCAGCTTGTCCCAGGGGGCACCCTACGAGCAGTACTTC.

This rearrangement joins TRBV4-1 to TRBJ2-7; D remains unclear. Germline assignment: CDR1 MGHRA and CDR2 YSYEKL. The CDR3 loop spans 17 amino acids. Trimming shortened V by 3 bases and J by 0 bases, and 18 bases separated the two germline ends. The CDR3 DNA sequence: TGCGCCAGCAGCCACCCTACGATTGGCAGGAACTCCTACGAGCAGTACTTC. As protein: CASSHPTIGRNSYEQYF.

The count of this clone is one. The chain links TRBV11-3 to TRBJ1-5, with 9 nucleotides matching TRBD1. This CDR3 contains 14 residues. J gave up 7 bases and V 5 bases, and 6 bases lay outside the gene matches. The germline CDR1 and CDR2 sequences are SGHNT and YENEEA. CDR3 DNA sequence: TGTGCCAGCAGCCCTACAGGGGGCGTACAGCCCCAGCATTTT. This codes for CASSPTGGVQPQHF.

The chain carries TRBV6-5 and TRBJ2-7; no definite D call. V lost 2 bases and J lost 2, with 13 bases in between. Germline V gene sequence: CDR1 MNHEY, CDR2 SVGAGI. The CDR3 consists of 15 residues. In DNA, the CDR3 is TGTGCCAGCAGTTACAGCCCAAAGCGACCCTACGAGCAGTACTTC. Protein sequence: CASSYSPKRPYEQYF.

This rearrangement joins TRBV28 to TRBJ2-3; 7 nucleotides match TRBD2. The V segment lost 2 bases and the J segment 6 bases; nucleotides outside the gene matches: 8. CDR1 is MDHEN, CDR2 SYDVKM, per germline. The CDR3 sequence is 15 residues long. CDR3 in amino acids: CASSLVGSGGDTQYF. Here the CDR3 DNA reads TGTGCCAGCAGTTTAGTGGGATCCGGGGGGGATACGCAGTATTTT.

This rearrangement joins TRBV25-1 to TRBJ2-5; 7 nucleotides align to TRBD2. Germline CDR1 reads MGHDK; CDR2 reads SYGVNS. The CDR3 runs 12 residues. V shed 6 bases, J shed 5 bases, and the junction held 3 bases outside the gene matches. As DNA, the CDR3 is TGTGCCAGCAGGACCGGGAGGGAGACCCAGTACTTC. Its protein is CASRTGRETQYF.

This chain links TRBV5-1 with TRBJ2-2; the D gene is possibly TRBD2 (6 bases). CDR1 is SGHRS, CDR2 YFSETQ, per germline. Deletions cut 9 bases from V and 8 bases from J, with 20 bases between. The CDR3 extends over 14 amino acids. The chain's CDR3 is CATARDSTSGELFF. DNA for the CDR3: TGCGCCACCGCACGGGACTCCACGTCGGGGGAGCTGTTTTTT. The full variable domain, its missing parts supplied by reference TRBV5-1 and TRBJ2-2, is KAGVTQTPRYLIKTRGQQVTLSCSPISGHRSVSWYQQTPGQGLQFLFEYFSETQRNKGNFPGRFSGRQFSNSRSEMNVSTLELGDSALYLCATARDSTSGELFFGEGSRLTVL.

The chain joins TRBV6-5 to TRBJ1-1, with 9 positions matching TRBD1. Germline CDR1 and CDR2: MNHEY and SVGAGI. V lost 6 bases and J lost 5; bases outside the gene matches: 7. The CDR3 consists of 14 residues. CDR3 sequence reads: CASSPTGGGTEAFF. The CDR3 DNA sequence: TGTGCCAGCAGCCCGACAGGGGGAGGGACTGAAGCTTTCTTT.

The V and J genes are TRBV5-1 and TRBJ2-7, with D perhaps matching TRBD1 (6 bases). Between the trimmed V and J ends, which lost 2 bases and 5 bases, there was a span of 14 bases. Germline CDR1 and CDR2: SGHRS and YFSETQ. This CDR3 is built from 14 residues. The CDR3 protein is CASSLTGLVDEQYF. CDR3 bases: TGCGCCAGCAGCTTAACAGGGTTGGTGGACGAGCAGTACTTC.

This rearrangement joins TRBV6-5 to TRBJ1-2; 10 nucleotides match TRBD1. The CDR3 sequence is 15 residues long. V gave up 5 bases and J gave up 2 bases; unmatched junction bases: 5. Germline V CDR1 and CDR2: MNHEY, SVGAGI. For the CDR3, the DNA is TGTGCCAGCAGTCCCGGGACAGGGGTCAACTATGGCTACACCTTC. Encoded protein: CASSPGTGVNYGYTF.

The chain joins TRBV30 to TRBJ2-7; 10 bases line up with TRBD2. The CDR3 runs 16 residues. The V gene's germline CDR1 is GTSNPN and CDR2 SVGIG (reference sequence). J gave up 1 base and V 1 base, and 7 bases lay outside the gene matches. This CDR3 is CAWSDQREGLSYEQYF. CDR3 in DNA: TGTGCCTGGAGTGATCAGCGGGAGGGTCTATCCTACGAGCAGTACTTC.

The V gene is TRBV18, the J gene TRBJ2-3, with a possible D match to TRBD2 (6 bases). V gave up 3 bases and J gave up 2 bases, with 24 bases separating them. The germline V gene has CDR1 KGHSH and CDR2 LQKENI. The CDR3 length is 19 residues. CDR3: CASSPRRLRGGEATDTQYF. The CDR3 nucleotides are TGTGCCAGCTCACCCCGGAGGTTGCGGGGCGGGGAGGCCACAGATACGCAGTATTTT.

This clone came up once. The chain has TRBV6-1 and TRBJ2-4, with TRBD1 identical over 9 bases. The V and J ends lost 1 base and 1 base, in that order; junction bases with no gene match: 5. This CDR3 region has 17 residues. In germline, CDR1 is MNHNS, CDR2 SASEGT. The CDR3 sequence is CASSEGTGVGAKNIQYF. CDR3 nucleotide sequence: TGTGCCAGCAGTGAAGGGACAGGGGTGGGGGCCAAAAACATTCAGTACTTC.

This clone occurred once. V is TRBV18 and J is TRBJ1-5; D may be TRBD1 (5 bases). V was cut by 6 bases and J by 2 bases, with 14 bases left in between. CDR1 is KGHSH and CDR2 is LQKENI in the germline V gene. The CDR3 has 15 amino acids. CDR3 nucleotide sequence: TGTGCCAGCTCGTTGGAGGGGTTCGGCAATCAGCCCCAGCATTTT. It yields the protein CASSLEGFGNQPQHF.

The CDR3: CASMVLNTEAFF. CDR3 DNA: TGTGCCAGCATGGTCCTAAACACTGAAGCTTTCTTT. This chain uses TRBV28 with TRBJ1-1; D not certain. Germline values: CDR1 MDHEN, CDR2 SYDVKM. The ends were cut back, 7 bases at V and 2 bases at J, with 8 bases in the middle. The CDR3 spans 12 residues.

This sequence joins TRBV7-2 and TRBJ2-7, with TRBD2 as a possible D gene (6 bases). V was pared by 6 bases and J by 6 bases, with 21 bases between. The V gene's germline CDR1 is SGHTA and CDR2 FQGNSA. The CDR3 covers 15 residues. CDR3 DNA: TGTGCCAGCAGTCTAACGCCGAACCCCGGGGGCGAGCAGTACTTC. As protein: CASSLTPNPGGEQYF.

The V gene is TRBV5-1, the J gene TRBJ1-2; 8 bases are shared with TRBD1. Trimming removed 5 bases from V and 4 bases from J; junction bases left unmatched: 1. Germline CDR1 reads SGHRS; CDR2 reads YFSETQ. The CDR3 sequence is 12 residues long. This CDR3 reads CASRGQAYGYTF. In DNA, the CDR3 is TGCGCCAGCAGGGGACAGGCCTATGGCTACACCTTC.

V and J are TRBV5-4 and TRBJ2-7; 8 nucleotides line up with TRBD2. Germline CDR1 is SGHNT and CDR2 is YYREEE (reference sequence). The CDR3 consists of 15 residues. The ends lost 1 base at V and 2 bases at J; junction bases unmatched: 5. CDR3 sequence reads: CASSLTLAEAYEQYF. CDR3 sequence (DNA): TGTGCCAGCAGCTTGACACTAGCGGAAGCCTACGAGCAGTACTTC. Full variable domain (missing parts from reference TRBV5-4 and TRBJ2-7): ETGVTQSPTHLIKTRGQQVTLRCSSQSGHNTVSWYQQALGQGPQFIFQYYREEENGRGNFPPRFSGLQFPNYSSELNVNALELDDSALYLCASSLTLAEAYEQYFGPGTRLTVT.

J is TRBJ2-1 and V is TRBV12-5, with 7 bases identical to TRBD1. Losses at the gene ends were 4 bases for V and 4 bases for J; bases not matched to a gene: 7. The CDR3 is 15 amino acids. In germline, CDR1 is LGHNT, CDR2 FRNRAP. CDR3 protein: CASGSQTGLYNEQFF. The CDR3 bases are TGTGCTAGTGGTTCCCAGACAGGGTTGTACAATGAGCAGTTCTTC.

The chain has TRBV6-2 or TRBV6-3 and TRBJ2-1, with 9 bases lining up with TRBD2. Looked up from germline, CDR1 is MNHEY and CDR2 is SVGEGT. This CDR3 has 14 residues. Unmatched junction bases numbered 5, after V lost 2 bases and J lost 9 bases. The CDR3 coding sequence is TGTGCCAGCAGTTACCTAGCGGGAATGGGTGAGCAGTTCTTC. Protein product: CASSYLAGMGEQFF.